A single count supports the clone carrying this T cell receptor beta chain. Its antigen is unknown. This sample is drawn from a study of CD8 T cells in Susac syndrome. Roughly 0.45 to 1 ug RNA was reverse transcribed with random hexamers. Amplification of TCR beta CDR3 used immunoSEQ multiplex PCR across 54 Vbeta and 13 Jbeta. TCRdb fed the immunoSEQ multiplex PCR reads into MiXCR, producing one record per CDR3 protein. The sample carries about 300,000 distinct CDR3 sequences, approximately 84% recorded once. TCR beta sequencing was performed on blood CD8+ and CD4+ T cells. The patients serving as multiple sclerosis controls were treatment-naive. They had stable or active relapsing-remitting disease and fulfilled revised McDonald criteria. Overall study results and limits: Only a relatively small number of individuals were included in the TCR sequencing and HLA analysis.

The CDR3 runs 15 residues. Germline CDR1 and CDR2: SGHVS and FQNEAQ. Trimming shortened V by 1 base and J by 7 bases, and 13 bases separated the two germline ends. Sequenced material: CD8+ T cells from PBMCs. The V and J genes are TRBV7-8 and TRBJ2-2, with D unclear. The receptor was isolated from a human donor with multiple sclerosis. The CDR3 region has the DNA TGTGCCAGCAGCTTAGTAGGGCCAGGTGGCGGGGAGCTGTTTTTT. This translates into CASSLVGPGGGELFF.